This TCR beta chain was sequenced in a study of cytomegalovirus exposure and HLA in healthy donors. Study results and limitations: Across all donors, roughly uniform sequencing depth was an assumption of the presence/absence analyses.

Use of 60 Vbeta and 13 Jbeta primers characterized the PCR. Data came from immunoSEQ multiplex PCR; TCRdb stores just in-frame clones and leaves some out. The table shows roughly 120,000 clones, with around 80% occurring only once. Trimming pared 2 bases from V and 5 bases from J, leaving 13 bases between. Germline V CDR1 and CDR2: SNHLY, FYNNEI. The length of the CDR3 is 16 residues. With respect to this clone: Its specificity is unknown.

This chain links TRBV2 with TRBJ1-6, with D possibly TRBD1 on 5 matching bases. The source material was PBMCs. This clonotype originated in a woman aged 30 to 39 in good health and CMV-seronegative. The CDR3 protein is CASSERPGLNNSPLHF. CDR3 nucleotides: TGTGCCAGCAGTGAACGGCCAGGGTTAAATAATTCACCCCTCCACTTT.